This TCR beta chain was identified during a study of identifying expanded T cells in peripheral blood. Study-level findings and limits: Clone count variance between approximately 2-week samples rose with total template count.

Some clones are missing from TCRdb's copy, which holds only in-frame ones; the method was immunoSEQ multiplex PCR. This sample has roughly 90,000 clones, with around 83% found just once. CDR3 length: 15 amino acids. CDR1 is LNHDA and CDR2 is SQIVND in the germline V gene (reference sequence). Trimming took 7 bases from V and 4 from J, leaving 17 bases between them. No infections or other immune events were documented during collection. A note on this clone: Its matching antigen is unknown.

This rearrangement joins TRBV19 to TRBJ2-4, with a weak D call TRBD2 (6 bases). Sequenced material: blood. The TCR was taken from a person aged 18 to 70 in good health. CDR3 bases: TGTGCCAGTACCCTGGGGGGTAGCGGAAAAAACATTCAGTACTTC. Residues: CASTLGGSGKNIQYF.